The T cell receptor (beta chain) under discussion was sequenced for a study of spatial heterogeneity in lung cancer. Time point indicated: sample taken at primary tumor resection. Tumor, nontumor lung or frozen PBMC supplied whole RNA, sequenced without sorting. MiXCR was run by TCRdb on the 5' RACE reads, yielding one entry per CDR3 protein. The data contain around 92,000 distinct CDR3 sequences, 9.5% to 15% of them seen just once; the ten biggest clones take up about 38%. The specimen comprised PBMCs, sampled at surgery. The sequence was obtained from a male donor with early-stage non-small cell lung cancer.

The CDR3, as DNA: TGTGCCAGCAGCTTAGTGGGGGCAGGCAACACTGAAGCTTTCTTT. It is translated as CASSLVGAGNTEAFF. The chain recombines TRBV7-6 with TRBJ1-1; weak D call: TRBD1 (6 bases). Trimming pared 1 base from V and 2 bases from J, leaving 11 bases between. In germline, CDR1 is SGHVS, CDR2 FNYEAQ. The CDR3 covers 15 residues.